This T cell receptor beta chain was profiled in a study of blood T cell repertoires in COVID-19. Measured with immunoSEQ multiplex PCR; TCRdb has only the in-frame clones, and not every one. The table records about 94,000 clones, 80% to 85% of them present only once. This clone has just one count. Source material: peripheral blood. This receptor was obtained from a man between 60 and 75 years old with acute or convalescent COVID-19.

CDR3 DNA: TGCAGCGCCCTAATAAACATTCAGTACTTC. The encoded protein is CSALINIQYF. The chain joins TRBV29-1 to TRBJ2-4; D gene ambiguous. V was shortened by 7 bases and J by 6 bases, with 7 bases between the two germline ends. Germline-derived CDR1 and CDR2 are SQVTM and ANQGSEA. This CDR3 comprises 10 residues.